One sample yielded the 7 T cell receptor beta chains listed below, sequenced in a study of T cells in women clearing cervical HPV infection. The assay was immunoSEQ multiplex PCR, and TCRdb's table has in-frame clones only and misses some. The sample includes approximately 41,000 clones. What was sequenced was blood buffy coat. The receptors here all came from a woman aged 18-70 years with a cervical HPV16 infection that either progressed to CIN3+ or cleared (not recorded which).

Regarding this clone: The CDR3 goes on 3 residues after the read ends, and that part is filled in from the germline J gene. The V gene is TRBV6-2 or TRBV6-3, the J gene TRBJ2-5; 8 bases fit TRBD2. The ends lost 2 bases at V and 0 bases at J; junction bases unmatched: 8. The CDR3 loop spans 17 amino acids. Germline CDR1 and CDR2: MNHEY and SVGEGT. The CDR3 sequence: CASSYSVTSGNQETQYF. The sequenced CDR3 bases are TGTGCCAGCAGTTACAGTGTCACTAGCGGCAACCAAGAGACC.

Comments on this clone: The read terminates 3 residues before the CDR3 end, so the remaining end is supplied by the germline J gene. V gene TRBV7-8 combines with J gene TRBJ1-2, with 7 positions matching TRBD1. This CDR3 spans 15 amino acids. Germline V gives CDR1 SGHVS, CDR2 FQNEAQ. With 5 bases clipped from V and 7 bases from J, the junction kept 13 bases outside the gene matches. The CDR3 DNA, read in part, is TGTGCCAGCAGCGGGCGTCGCGACAGGGACGGTGGC. This encodes CASSGRRDRDGG. The full CDR3 protein reads CASSGRRDRDGGYTF.

As to this clone: The CDR3 end lies 3 residues beyond the end of the read and is filled in from the germline J gene. The chain carries TRBV7-7 and TRBJ1-5; D might be TRBD1 (5 bases). Germline V gene data show CDR1 as SSHAT and CDR2 as FNYEAQ (reference sequence). Trimming took 5 bases from V and 9 from J, leaving 23 bases between them. The CDR3 length is 16 residues. The sequenced part of the CDR3 DNA is TGTGCCAGCAGCCTGGATTCCGGGACTAGCGGGAGGCCC. This translates into CASSLDSGTSGRP. In full, the CDR3 is CASSLDSGTSGRPQHF.

As regards this clone: The CDR3 end is not reached by the read, which stops 3 residues before it; the germline J gene fills it in. J is TRBJ2-5 and V is TRBV7-9; maybe TRBD1 (5 bases). The CDR3 consists of 13 residues. The germline gives CDR1 SEHNR, CDR2 FQNEAQ (reference sequence). The V gene lost 5 bases and the J gene lost 5 bases, with 12 bases spanning the gap. The sequenced CDR3 bases are TGTGCCAGCAGCCCCCCTCCAGGGGAGACC. Translated: CASSPPPGET. The CDR3 reads in full as CASSPPPGETQYF. Full variable domain (remainder filled in from reference TRBV7-9 and TRBJ2-5): DTGVSQNPRHKITKRGQNVTFRCDPISEHNRLYWYRQTLGQGPEFLTYFQNEAQLEKSRLLSDRFSAERPKGSFSTLEIQRTEQGDSAMYLCASSPPPGETQYFGPGTRLLVL.

Notes on this clone: The read falls 3 residues short of the CDR3 end, and the missing part is taken from the germline J gene. The chain is built from TRBV28 and TRBJ1-1; D ambiguous. The CDR3 is 11 amino acids. Trimming took 5 bases from V and 5 from J, leaving 6 bases between them. Germline CDR1 and CDR2: MDHEN and SYDVKM. The CDR3 DNA, read in part, is TGTGCCAGCAGTCCCCAAACTGAA. This sequence encodes CASSPQTE. The full CDR3 reads CASSPQTEAFF.

Points on this clone: The CDR3 end is not reached by the read, which stops 3 residues before it; the germline J gene fills it in. The rearrangement links TRBV10-2 to TRBJ1-1; 9 bases are shared with TRBD1. Germline V gene sequence: CDR1 WSHSY, CDR2 SAAADI. The V segment lost 6 bases and the J segment 0 bases; nucleotides outside the gene matches: 2. This CDR3 has 14 residues. CDR3 sequence reads: CASRGQGVNTEAFF. The sequenced CDR3 bases are TGCGCCAGCAGGGGACAGGGAGTGAACACTGAA.

CDR3 DNA, as far as it was read: TGTGCCAGCAGCCCCGGAAGGGGGGGCTTTGAGACC. It yields the protein CASSPGRGGFET. The entire CDR3 protein reads CASSPGRGGFETQYF. The rearrangement links TRBV27 to TRBJ2-5, with D perhaps TRBD2 (7 bases). The read ends 3 residues early relative to the CDR3; the germline J gene fills the gap. With 6 bases removed from V and 5 bases from J, the gap between germline ends came to 19 bases. Per the germline V gene, CDR1 is MNHEY and CDR2 is SMNVEV (reference sequence). The CDR3 runs 15 residues.